This TCR beta chain was captured by sequencing in a study of PD-1 blockade in mismatch repair-deficient tumors. The data were produced by immunoSEQ multiplex PCR, yet TCRdb's version contains in-frame clones alone and is incomplete. The data hold 120,000 or so clones, with 70% to 90% observed a single time. Every patient had mismatch repair deficiency by PCR or immunohistochemistry. The TCR-sequenced patients were a few responders to pembrolizumab. Regarding the study as a whole: Tumor-resident clones, often undetectable pretreatment in blood, expanded then contracted after pembrolizumab.

Details on this clone: The antigen is not known.

CDR1 is MGHRA and CDR2 is YSYEKL in the germline V gene. Trimming stripped 3 bases from V and 4 bases from J, with 12 bases between. The CDR3 length is 14 residues. The receptor's source is an adult with mismatch repair-deficient cancer. Specimen: peripheral blood, collected 44 weeks after starting pembrolizumab. The genes are TRBV4-1 and TRBJ2-5, with a weak D call TRBD1 (6 bases). CDR3 bases: TGCGCCAGCAGCCAGGGGGCGGTAGGAGAGACCCAGTACTTC. This translates into CASSQGAVGETQYF.